The present entry profiles one TCR beta chain with its context. This record belongs to a study of OX40 agonist ivuxolimab in advanced cancers. About the study: Patients' therapy was ivuxolimab, an antibody that acts as an agonist of OX40 (CD134).

Sequenced by immunoSEQ multiplex PCR; TCRdb stores in-frame clones only, minus some. The sample has over 60,000 clones, 80% to 90% seen once. The germline V gene encodes CDR1 LNHDA and CDR2 SQIVND (reference sequence). CDR3 length equals 14 residues. V dropped 4 bases and J dropped 8; count of bases not matched to a gene: 5. This TCR came from an adult with an advanced solid tumor such as melanoma, head and neck, liver or kidney cancer. Sequencing used CD4+ or CD8+ T cells sorted from blood, obtained in a trial of the OX40 agonist ivuxolimab. The chain links TRBV19 to TRBJ1-2; 12 bases agree with TRBD1. The CDR3 spells CASSTRDRGQGYTF. Here the CDR3 DNA reads TGTGCCAGTAGTACCCGGGACAGGGGGCAAGGCTACACCTTC.